There are a few counts of the clone carrying this T cell receptor (beta chain). Its antigen is not known. Time point described: newly diagnosed GD, antithyroid drugs for less than 3 months. After RNA was extracted from PBMCs, the TCR library was made from it. These data are taken from a study of regulatory T cells in long-lasting Graves disease. Overall study results and limits: Patients with persistent disease shared fewer than 3,500 public clonotypes, outpacing the approximately 970 shared by new patients.

Arm-PCR of CDR3 regions and iRepertoire HTBI primers were the basis on which TCR beta libraries were built. TCRdb re-analysed the multiplex PCR reads in MiXCR, keeping a single row per CDR3 protein. The sample has 530,000 or so distinct CDR3 sequences, approximately 12% seen once; the top ten hold about 9.1%. The data were also submitted as part of a second study, on T cells in Graves' hyperthyroidism and ophthalmopathy.

This clonotype was obtained from a man in his thirties or forties with Graves disease. Material: peripheral blood mononuclear cells (PBMCs), obtained at new diagnosis, from a patient treated with antithyroid drugs.

CDR3 amino acids: CASSFSGKYGYTF. CDR3 coding DNA: TGTGCCAGCAGTTTCTCGGGGAAGTATGGCTACACCTTC. The chain links TRBV27 to TRBJ1-2; unclear D gene. V was trimmed by 3 bases and J by 5 bases, leaving 10 bases between them. This CDR3 is built from 13 residues. Germline lookup yields CDR1 MNHEY and CDR2 SMNVEV (reference sequence).